A selection of T cell receptor beta chains follows, all from one sample in a study of CD4+ T cells in melanoma. The repertoire was sequenced with immunoSEQ multiplex PCR; TCRdb's copy has only in-frame clones and lacks some. The sample includes around 5,700 clones, about 70% of them seen just once. The sequenced sample was cells from a culture (not recorded whether cultured in vitro). These receptors originate from a human donor with melanoma. Each CDR3 is given with its conserved first and last residue. A D gene is named only where the DNA matches it firmly. Clone sizes are given selectively: once, few, many, or a class where the clone is expanded.

cdr3_length: 14; d_call: -; v_call: TRBV2; j_call: TRBJ2-4; clone_size: -; cdr3_nt: TGTGCCAGCAGTGATTGGAGGGCCGAAAACATTCAGTACTTC; cdr3_aa: CASSDWRAENIQYF
cdr3_length: 12; d_call: -; v_call: TRBV19; j_call: TRBJ2-7; clone_size: -; cdr3_nt: TGTGCCAGTAGTATGGGGGCGGCCGAGCAGTACTTC; cdr3_aa: CASSMGAAEQYF
cdr3_length: 11; d_call: -; v_call: TRBV2; j_call: TRBJ1-1; clone_size: -; cdr3_nt: TGTGCCAGCAGTGAGGGCGTTGAAGCTTTCTTT; cdr3_aa: CASSEGVEAFF
cdr3_length: 17; d_call: TRBD2; v_call: TRBV9; j_call: TRBJ2-3; clone_size: -; cdr3_nt: TGTGCCAGCAGCGTGGGAAACCTAGCGGGGCCCACAGATACGCAGTATTTT; cdr3_aa: CASSVGNLAGPTDTQYF
cdr3_length: 17; d_call: -; v_call: TRBV24-1; j_call: TRBJ2-3; clone_size: -; cdr3_nt: TGTGCCACCAGTGATTTCTGGGCCTCAACGGGTACAGATACGCAGTATTTT; cdr3_aa: CATSDFWASTGTDTQYF
cdr3_length: 15; d_call: -; v_call: TRBV7-6; j_call: TRBJ2-6; clone_size: -; cdr3_nt: TGTGCCAGCAGCTTAGCGGGGGTTGGGGCCAACGTCCTGACTTTC; cdr3_aa: CASSLAGVGANVLTF
cdr3_length: 18; d_call: TRBD1; v_call: TRBV7-9; j_call: TRBJ2-7; clone_size: -; cdr3_nt: TGTGCCAGCAGCTTAGGCGAATCCGCGGACAGGCTTAGATACGAGCAGTACTTC; cdr3_aa: CASSLGESADRLRYEQYF
cdr3_length: 16; d_call: TRBD1; v_call: TRBV2; j_call: TRBJ1-3; clone_size: -; cdr3_nt: TGTGCCAGCACCGCAGACAGGGTTTTCTCTGGAAACACCATATATTTT; cdr3_aa: CASTADRVFSGNTIYF
cdr3_length: 19; d_call: TRBD2; v_call: TRBV6-2/TRBV6-3; j_call: TRBJ2-4; clone_size: -; cdr3_nt: TGTGCCAGCAGTATGAGGACTAGCGGGGGGGCCCGGGCCAAAAACATTCAGTACTTC; cdr3_aa: CASSMRTSGGARAKNIQYF
cdr3_length: 13; d_call: -; v_call: TRBV6-4; j_call: TRBJ2-3; clone_size: -; cdr3_nt: TGTGCCAGCAGTGCCCTTAGGGGAGATACGCAGTATTTT; cdr3_aa: CASSALRGDTQYF
cdr3_length: 18; d_call: -; v_call: TRBV5-1; j_call: TRBJ2-4; clone_size: -; cdr3_nt: TGCGCCAGCAGCTTGGCCGGGACCACTTCTTTAGCCAAAAACATTCAGTACTTC; cdr3_aa: CASSLAGTTSLAKNIQYF
cdr3_length: 17; d_call: -; v_call: TRBV7-3; j_call: TRBJ2-1; clone_size: -; cdr3_nt: TGTGCCAGCAGCTTATCGCATAGGACCCATACCTACAATGAGCAGTTCTTC; cdr3_aa: CASSLSHRTHTYNEQFF
cdr3_length: 17; d_call: -; v_call: TRBV10-3; j_call: TRBJ2-1; clone_size: -; cdr3_nt: TGTGCCATCAGTGAGTCGTCACCTATTCATTCCCCCAATGAGCAGTTCTTC; cdr3_aa: CAISESSPIHSPNEQFF
cdr3_length: 15; d_call: -; v_call: TRBV5-1; j_call: TRBJ2-7; clone_size: few; cdr3_nt: TGCGCCAGCAGCTTGGAAGGGACGACCTCCTACGAGCAGTACTTC; cdr3_aa: CASSLEGTTSYEQYF
cdr3_length: 14; d_call: TRBD1; v_call: TRBV11-2; j_call: TRBJ2-7; clone_size: -; cdr3_nt: TGTGCCAGCAGCTCGAGACAGGGGGGTCTCGAGCAGTACTTC; cdr3_aa: CASSSRQGGLEQYF
cdr3_length: 12; d_call: -; v_call: TRBV30; j_call: TRBJ1-2; clone_size: -; cdr3_nt: TGTGCCTGGAGTGTGTCGGGTCTCGGCTACACCTTC; cdr3_aa: CAWSVSGLGYTF
cdr3_length: 15; d_call: -; v_call: TRBV6-2/TRBV6-3; j_call: TRBJ2-5; clone_size: -; cdr3_nt: TGTGCCAGCAGTTACGCACGGGGGGCCCAAGAGACCCAGTACTTC; cdr3_aa: CASSYARGAQETQYF
cdr3_length: 14; d_call: -; v_call: TRBV18; j_call: TRBJ1-1; clone_size: -; cdr3_nt: TGTGCCAGCATCACCGGAAAGGGGAACACTGAAGCTTTCTTT; cdr3_aa: CASITGKGNTEAFF
cdr3_length: 19; d_call: -; v_call: TRBV4-1; j_call: TRBJ2-6; clone_size: -; cdr3_nt: TGCGCCAGCAGCCAAGATCTTCCGACAGGACGCTCTGGGGCCAACGTCCTGACTTTC; cdr3_aa: CASSQDLPTGRSGANVLTF
cdr3_length: 15; d_call: TRBD1; v_call: TRBV27; j_call: TRBJ1-1; clone_size: medium-sized; cdr3_nt: TGTGCCAGCGGCTACAGGGGGCGCGGGTTCACTGAAGCTTTCTTT; cdr3_aa: CASGYRGRGFTEAFF
cdr3_length: 14; d_call: -; v_call: TRBV7-2; j_call: TRBJ2-1; clone_size: -; cdr3_nt: TGTGCCAGCAGCCCCGGCGGGTACAACAATGAGCAGTTCTTC; cdr3_aa: CASSPGGYNNEQFF
cdr3_length: 15; d_call: -; v_call: TRBV5-1; j_call: TRBJ2-3; clone_size: few; cdr3_nt: TGCGCCAGCAGCTTGGGGGCGGACAGATCAGATACGCAGTATTTT; cdr3_aa: CASSLGADRSDTQYF
cdr3_length: 16; d_call: -; v_call: TRBV27; j_call: TRBJ1-6; clone_size: -; cdr3_nt: TGTGCCAGCTCGGAGTTCATGGCGTCTTTAAATTCACCCCTCCACTTT; cdr3_aa: CASSEFMASLNSPLHF
cdr3_length: 15; d_call: TRBD1; v_call: TRBV18; j_call: TRBJ1-6; clone_size: few; cdr3_nt: TGTGCCAGCTCACCACCGGGGACAGGGAGCCTTCCCCTCCACTTT; cdr3_aa: CASSPPGTGSLPLHF
cdr3_length: 16; d_call: -; v_call: TRBV14; j_call: TRBJ1-3; clone_size: large; cdr3_nt: TGTGCCAGCAGCCAATTCGGCGTCCGCTCTGGAAACACCATATATTTT; cdr3_aa: CASSQFGVRSGNTIYF
cdr3_length: 12; d_call: -; v_call: TRBV6-6; j_call: TRBJ1-1; clone_size: -; cdr3_nt: TGTGCCAGCGGGAGGACGAACACTGAAGCTTTCTTT; cdr3_aa: CASGRTNTEAFF
cdr3_length: 14; d_call: -; v_call: TRBV5-1; j_call: TRBJ2-2; clone_size: -; cdr3_nt: TGCGCCAGCAGCTTGGAAGGGAACACCGGGGAGCTGTTTTTT; cdr3_aa: CASSLEGNTGELFF
cdr3_length: 15; d_call: -; v_call: TRBV5-1; j_call: TRBJ1-1; clone_size: -; cdr3_nt: TGCGCCAGCAGGTTGGGAGACGATTTGAACACTGAAGCTTTCTTT; cdr3_aa: CASRLGDDLNTEAFF
cdr3_length: 15; d_call: -; v_call: TRBV5-1; j_call: TRBJ1-2; clone_size: -; cdr3_nt: TGCGCCAGCAGCTTGGACATCCGGGACTCCGGGGTTTACACCTTC; cdr3_aa: CASSLDIRDSGVYTF
cdr3_length: 15; d_call: -; v_call: TRBV7-2; j_call: TRBJ2-3; clone_size: few; cdr3_nt: TGTGCCAGCAGCTTAGCCCAGGGGTGGACAGATACGCAGTATTTT; cdr3_aa: CASSLAQGWTDTQYF
cdr3_length: 15; d_call: -; v_call: TRBV6-5; j_call: TRBJ2-7; clone_size: -; cdr3_nt: TGTGCCAGCAGTTACTCCTCCGGGCTGCCCTACGAGCAGTACTTC; cdr3_aa: CASSYSSGLPYEQYF
cdr3_length: 16; d_call: -; v_call: TRBV4-1; j_call: TRBJ2-2; clone_size: -; cdr3_nt: TGCGCCAGCAGCCACCCTGACAGGTCGAGGGGCGGGGAGCTGTTTTTT; cdr3_aa: CASSHPDRSRGGELFF
cdr3_length: 12; d_call: -; v_call: TRBV12-3/TRBV12-4; j_call: TRBJ2-1; clone_size: -; cdr3_nt: TGTGCCAGCAGTCGAACAGGGATGATAGGGTTCTTC; cdr3_aa: CASSRTGMIGFF
cdr3_length: 17; d_call: -; v_call: TRBV4-1; j_call: TRBJ1-5; clone_size: -; cdr3_nt: TGCGCCAGCAGCCAAGAACGTGGGCCGATGAGCAATCAGCCCCAGCATTTT; cdr3_aa: CASSQERGPMSNQPQHF
cdr3_length: 11; d_call: -; v_call: TRBV28; j_call: TRBJ2-5; clone_size: few; cdr3_nt: TGTGCCAGCAGTTTGGAAGAGACCCAGTACTTC; cdr3_aa: CASSLEETQYF
cdr3_length: 17; d_call: TRBD1; v_call: TRBV10-3; j_call: TRBJ2-3; clone_size: -; cdr3_nt: TGTGCCATCAGTGATGGGCCGGGACAGACCCTGGGAGATACGCAGTATTTT; cdr3_aa: CAISDGPGQTLGDTQYF
cdr3_length: 15; d_call: -; v_call: TRBV5-4; j_call: TRBJ2-2; clone_size: few; cdr3_nt: TGTGCCAGCAGCAAGGATGGGGGAGGCACCGGGGAGCTGTTTTTT; cdr3_aa: CASSKDGGGTGELFF
cdr3_length: 14; d_call: -; v_call: TRBV4-3; j_call: TRBJ1-1; clone_size: -; cdr3_nt: TGCGCCAGCAGCCAAGACGGTCTGAACACTGAAGCTTTCTTT; cdr3_aa: CASSQDGLNTEAFF
cdr3_length: 15; d_call: -; v_call: TRBV6-5; j_call: TRBJ2-2; clone_size: few; cdr3_nt: TGTGCCAGCAGTAACCCAGCAATAGACACCGGGGAGCTGTTTTTT; cdr3_aa: CASSNPAIDTGELFF
cdr3_length: 17; d_call: TRBD1; v_call: TRBV18; j_call: TRBJ1-6; clone_size: -; cdr3_nt: TGTGCCAGCTCCCTACGGGGAGAAAGACAGGGAAATTCACCCCTCCACTTT; cdr3_aa: CASSLRGERQGNSPLHF
cdr3_length: 13; d_call: -; v_call: TRBV4-2; j_call: TRBJ2-7; clone_size: -; cdr3_nt: TGTGCCAGCAGCCCTCCAGGTTCCTACGAGCAGTACTTC; cdr3_aa: CASSPPGSYEQYF
cdr3_length: 13; d_call: -; v_call: TRBV11-2; j_call: TRBJ2-1; clone_size: -; cdr3_nt: TGTGCCAGCAGCTTCGGGGACAACGAGGAGCAGTTCTTC; cdr3_aa: CASSFGDNEEQFF
cdr3_length: 15; d_call: TRBD1; v_call: TRBV9; j_call: TRBJ2-2; clone_size: -; cdr3_nt: TGTGCCAGCAGCGGGGGACAGGATCTGGCCGGGGAGCTGTTTTTT; cdr3_aa: CASSGGQDLAGELFF
cdr3_length: 16; d_call: -; v_call: TRBV5-1; j_call: TRBJ2-3; clone_size: hyperexpanded; cdr3_nt: TGCGCCAGCAGCTTGCTTGGGGAGGTGGTCACAGATACGCAGTATTTT; cdr3_aa: CASSLLGEVVTDTQYF
cdr3_length: 15; d_call: -; v_call: TRBV7-3; j_call: TRBJ2-5; clone_size: -; cdr3_nt: TGTGCCAGCAGCTTAATAGGGGGAGGCCAAGAGACCCAGTACTTC; cdr3_aa: CASSLIGGGQETQYF
cdr3_length: 14; d_call: -; v_call: TRBV7-8; j_call: TRBJ1-5; clone_size: few; cdr3_nt: TGTGCCAGCAGCCTACAGGAGGACAATCAGCCCCAGCATTTT; cdr3_aa: CASSLQEDNQPQHF
cdr3_length: 11; d_call: -; v_call: TRBV11-3; j_call: TRBJ2-2; clone_size: -; cdr3_nt: TGTGCCAGCAGCTCGTCCGGGGAGCTGTTTTTT; cdr3_aa: CASSSSGELFF
cdr3_length: 11; d_call: -; v_call: TRBV5-5; j_call: TRBJ2-1; clone_size: medium-sized; cdr3_nt: TGTGCCAGCACCGAGGATGGTGAGCAGTTCTTC; cdr3_aa: CASTEDGEQFF
cdr3_length: 17; d_call: TRBD1; v_call: TRBV4-1; j_call: TRBJ2-7; clone_size: -; cdr3_nt: TGCGCCAGCAGTAAAGTGTTGGTAACAGGGGACTCCTACGAGCAGTACTTC; cdr3_aa: CASSKVLVTGDSYEQYF
cdr3_length: 15; d_call: TRBD2; v_call: TRBV6-5; j_call: TRBJ2-5; clone_size: -; cdr3_nt: TGTGCCAGCAGGGCACTCTTTCGGGGGGAAGAGACCCAGTACTTC; cdr3_aa: CASRALFRGEETQYF
cdr3_length: 15; d_call: TRBD1; v_call: TRBV18; j_call: TRBJ1-5; clone_size: -; cdr3_nt: TGTGCCAGCTCTCGGGACAGTAATAGCAATCAGCCCCAGCATTTT; cdr3_aa: CASSRDSNSNQPQHF